The 24 T cell receptor beta chains below come from one sample, sequenced in a study of T cell repertoires in cytomegalovirus infection. TCRdb re-called the reads with MiXCR, one entry per CDR3 protein. There are 490,000 or so distinct CDR3 sequences in the sample; around 11% occur only once, and more than 8.5% lies in the top ten. Sequencing was done on a sample of PBMCs. The source of these receptors is a human donor in good health (CMV status not recorded). Some clones in this sample may be carry-over from other donors' samples.

This chain links TRBV20-1 with TRBJ2-7; 10 bases match TRBD1. The CDR3 has 16 amino acids. Germline CDR1 is DFQATT and CDR2 is SNEGSKA (reference sequence). V dropped 6 bases and J dropped 5; count of bases not matched to a gene: 16. CDR3 sequence: CSAAGTGVPIWHEQYF. CDR3 sequence (DNA): TGCAGTGCCGCCGGGACAGGGGTCCCAATCTGGCACGAGCAGTACTTC.

V usage is TRBV20-1 and J usage is TRBJ2-3; TRBD2 agrees at 7 bases. The CDR3 sequence is 14 residues long. The V segment lost 0 bases and the J segment 3 bases; nucleotides outside the gene matches: 3. Germline V CDR1 and CDR2: DFQATT, SNEGSKA (reference sequence). DNA for the CDR3: TGCAGTGCTAGAGAGGGGGGGTGGACAGATACGCAGTATTTT. The encoded protein is CSAREGGWTDTQYF.

In its sample, this clonotype was seen many times. The chain is built from TRBV29-1 and TRBJ2-7, with D possibly being TRBD1 or TRBD2 (5 bases each). The CDR3 loop spans 11 amino acids. Germline V CDR1 and CDR2: SQVTM, ANQGSEA. Deletions cut 7 bases from V and 9 bases from J, with 16 bases between. CDR3 nucleotide sequence: TGCAGCGCTGCCGAGGGGATGGTGCAGTACTTC. Its protein product is CSAAEGMVQYF.

The chain links TRBV5-1 to TRBJ2-2; 9 bases are shared with TRBD2. V shed 4 bases and J 6 bases; nucleotides not matched to a gene: 13. Per germline, CDR1 SGHRS and CDR2 YFSETQ. The CDR3 contains 17 residues. The DNA for the CDR3 is TGCGCCAGCAGCCTTGCGGGGACTAGCAGAAGCCCCGGGGAGCTGTTTTTT. This encodes CASSLAGTSRSPGELFF.

In this sample, this clonotype turned up a few times. This sequence joins TRBV5-1 and TRBJ1-2; D is unresolved. V shed 0 bases and J shed 6 bases, with 9 bases lying between them. This CDR3 has 13 residues. CDR1 and CDR2 (germline): SGHRS, YFSETQ. CDR3 amino acids: CASSLDTIDGYTF. The DNA for the CDR3 is TGCGCCAGCAGCTTGGATACCATCGATGGCTACACCTTC.

This clonotype was detected ten times or more. The CDR3 region is CASVTDRGLGEQFF. The CDR3 nucleotides are TGTGCCAGCGTAACGGACAGGGGGCTTGGTGAGCAGTTCTTC. The chain has TRBV28 and TRBJ2-1, with 11 bases aligning to TRBD1. Germline V CDR1 and CDR2: MDHEN, SYDVKM. The CDR3 has 14 amino acids. V trimming: 8 bases; J trimming: 9 bases; junction bases outside the gene matches: 9.

The chain links TRBV28 to TRBJ1-6; the D is unclear. The CDR3 has 16 residues. CDR1 is MDHEN and CDR2 is SYDVKM in the germline V gene. Between the trimmed V and J ends, which lost 5 bases and 0 bases, there was a span of 11 bases. The CDR3 here is CASSPPRSSYNSPLHF. CDR3 DNA sequence: TGTGCCAGCAGTCCCCCAAGGAGCTCCTATAATTCACCCCTCCACTTT. The full variable domain, in which reference TRBV28 and TRBJ1-6 provide the parts outside the CDR3, is DVKVTQSSRYLVKRTGEKVFLECVQDMDHENMFWYRQDPGLGLRLIYFSYDVKMKEKGDIPEGYSVSREKKERFSLILESASTNQTSMYLCASSPPRSSYNSPLHFGNGTRLTVT.

There are many counts of this clonotype. This chain uses TRBV5-6 with TRBJ2-4; D uncertain. V was pared by 6 bases and J by 0 bases, with 10 bases between. The germline V gene has CDR1 SGHDT and CDR2 YYEEEE. This CDR3 has 14 amino acids. The CDR3 loop reads CASTATIAKNIQYF. CDR3 sequence (DNA): TGTGCCAGCACCGCTACAATAGCCAAAAACATTCAGTACTTC.

At least ten counts were recorded for this clonotype. The V call is TRBV2, the J call TRBJ1-2; D is unclear. Germline V gene data show CDR1 as SNHLY and CDR2 as FYNNEI. V shed 4 bases and J shed 5 bases, with 11 bases lying between them. CDR3 length: 13 residues. CDR3 loop: CASSVRTAYGYTF. The CDR3 nucleotides read TGTGCCAGCAGTGTGAGGACCGCGTATGGCTACACCTTC.

Notes on this clonotype: A clone one base away is much larger, so this may be a read error. The CDR3 carries no conserved terminal phenylalanine or tryptophan, so it likely arises from a read error. The DNA is omitted, as the CDR3 cannot be located on it reliably, and the CDR3 follows TCRdb's listing. This sequence joins TRBV2 and TRBJ1-2; no DNA check was done on the table's D call, TRBD1. A total of 11 residues make up the CDR3, ends included. CDR1 and CDR2 from the germline V gene are SNHLY and FYNNEI. CDR3 residues: CASGPQGTDTI.

The sample holds many counts of this clonotype. The rearrangement links TRBV11-2 to TRBJ2-7; 9 bases align to TRBD1. The CDR3 spans 15 residues. Per germline, CDR1 SGHAT and CDR2 FQNNGV. J gave up 6 bases and V 5 bases, and 11 bases lay outside the gene matches. CDR3 bases: TGTGCCAGCAGCCCAGACCTGGACAGGGGCGGCGAGCAGTACTTC. Translating it yields CASSPDLDRGGEQYF.

The gene calls are TRBV2 and TRBJ2-1; either TRBD1 or TRBD2 may supply D (5 bases each). There are 12 residues in the CDR3. Germline CDR1 SNHLY, CDR2 FYNNEI. Trimming took off 7 bases at V and 8 bases at J, with 12 bases between the two ends. CDR3 region: CASIGTSYEQFF. The CDR3 nucleotides are TGTGCCAGCATCGGGACCTCCTATGAGCAGTTCTTC.

This clonotype was seen ten or more times. The chain carries TRBV23-1 and TRBJ2-7; no clear D gene. TRBV23-1 is sorted into the ORF group, with uncertain function. CDR3 length equals 14 residues. Trimming shortened V by 0 bases and J by 5 bases, and 11 bases separated the two germline ends. The CDR3 nucleotides read TGCGCCAGCAGTCAATCGCGGCAGGCGGACGAGCAGTACTTC. Residues: CASSQSRQADEQYF.

The sample holds a few counts of this clonotype. The chain combines TRBV19 with TRBJ2-1; D is undetermined. The CDR3 runs to 14 residues. Per the germline V gene, CDR1 is LNHDA and CDR2 is SQIVND (reference sequence). Trimming removed 6 bases at V and 12 bases at J, with 21 bases between. The CDR3 sequence: CASSPPPRNIGQFF. DNA for the CDR3: TGTGCCAGTAGCCCCCCGCCCCGTAATATCGGGCAGTTCTTC.

This chain joins TRBV4-1 and TRBJ2-1, with D hard to call. The germline V and J ends were trimmed by 4 bases and 12 bases, with 7 bases remaining between them. The CDR3 is 10 residues long. From germline, CDR1 is MGHRA and CDR2 YSYEKL. This CDR3 reads CASSPFGQFF. Written as DNA, the CDR3 is TGCGCCAGCAGCCCATTTGGGCAGTTCTTC.

This clonotype was detected ten times or more. The V gene is TRBV4-1, the J gene TRBJ1-1; D is unresolved. CDR1 and CDR2 (germline): MGHRA, YSYEKL. This CDR3 contains 16 residues. Deletions cut 0 bases from V and 0 bases from J, with 11 bases between. In DNA form, the CDR3 reads TGCGCCAGCAGCCAAGATCCCGGCGCGATGAACACTGAAGCTTTCTTT. Its translation: CASSQDPGAMNTEAFF.

This clonotype came up many times. The chain has TRBV6-6 and TRBJ1-2; D unclear. Germline V lookup: CDR1 MNHNY, CDR2 SVGAGI (reference sequence). The CDR3 consists of 14 residues. V gave up 4 bases and J gave up 4 bases, with 13 bases separating them. The CDR3 DNA is TGTGCCAGCAGTTGGGAACTTCGAGCCTATGGCTACACCTTC. This encodes CASSWELRAYGYTF.

This clonotype has at least ten counts. This chain joins TRBV7-3 and TRBJ2-6; D not resolved. The CDR3 runs to 13 residues. Germline-derived CDR1 and CDR2 are SGHTA and FQGTGA. Trimming took off 7 bases at V and 4 bases at J, with 8 bases between the two ends. The CDR3 protein is CASTPGGANVLTF. CDR3 bases: TGTGCCAGCACGCCGGGCGGGGCCAACGTCCTGACTTTC.

The table lists this clonotype with a few counts. The V gene is TRBV12-3 or TRBV12-4, the J gene TRBJ2-3; tentative D call: TRBD2 (6 bases). Between the trimmed V and J ends, which lost 6 bases and 5 bases, there was a span of 15 bases. This CDR3 spans 14 amino acids. CDR3 loop: CASSLGLFGDTQYF. The CDR3 coding sequence is TGTGCCAGCAGCCTCGGACTATTCGGAGATACGCAGTATTTT.

This clonotype was seen at least ten times. The chain couples TRBV20-1 to TRBJ1-4; D gene ambiguous. The CDR3 contains 15 residues. CDR1 is DFQATT, CDR2 SNEGSKA, per germline (reference sequence). V shed 0 bases and J shed 5 bases, with 13 bases lying between them. CDR3 DNA sequence: TGCAGTGCTAGAGATCCGGGCAGGTGGAATGAAAAACTGTTTTTT. Translation: CSARDPGRWNEKLFF.

The CDR3 DNA reads as TGCAGTGCTAGTGCGACTGTGCGGGATGGCTCCTACAATGAGCAGTTCTTC. Its translation: CSASATVRDGSYNEQFF. This sequence joins TRBV20-1 and TRBJ2-1; tentative D call: TRBD2 (6 bases). Germline loops: CDR1 DFQATT, CDR2 SNEGSKA (reference sequence). Trimming stripped 3 bases from V and 0 bases from J, with 18 bases between. The CDR3 is made up of 17 amino acids.

The chain recombines TRBV14 with TRBJ2-1; 7 nucleotides match TRBD2. J was trimmed by 4 bases and V by 4 bases; bases with no gene match: 7. The CDR3 has 15 amino acids. Germline CDR1 and CDR2: SGHDN and FVKESK. CDR3 DNA sequence: TGTGCCAGCAGCCGAAGAGACGGGAGGTACAATGAGCAGTTCTTC. Translating it yields CASSRRDGRYNEQFF.

This clonotype was observed at least ten times. The chain joins TRBV19 to TRBJ2-5; 7 bases line up with TRBD1. Germline V lookup: CDR1 LNHDA, CDR2 SQIVND (reference sequence). CDR3 length: 15 amino acids. The junction had 9 bases not matched to a gene; V was cut back by 3 bases and J by 5 bases. The chain's CDR3 is CASSIGAGGRETQYF. The CDR3, as DNA: TGTGCCAGTAGTATCGGGGCAGGGGGTCGGGAGACCCAGTACTTC.

The chain carries TRBV12-3 or TRBV12-4 and TRBJ1-1; 9 positions agree with TRBD1. The length of the CDR3 is 15 residues. V shed 5 bases, J shed 1 base, and the junction held 5 bases outside the gene matches. As DNA, the CDR3 is TGTGCCAGCAGTACTTGGACAGGGGCGAACACTGAAGCTTTCTTT. As protein: CASSTWTGANTEAFF.